This TCR beta chain was sequenced for a study of graft-versus-host responses after intestinal transplantation. Produced via immunoSEQ multiplex PCR; TCRdb's table is partial and in-frame only. The sample consists of roughly 17,000 clones, approximately 79% of them appearing once. Graft tissue was processed to release intraepithelial and lamina propria lymphocytes. Sequenced material: ileum tissue, taken 17 days after transplant. This TCR came from a human patient who received an intestinal transplant, so some T cells may come from the graft donor.

CDR3 bases: TGTGCCAGCAGCCCTTACAGCGAATTGAACACTGAAGCTTTCTTT. Its translation is CASSPYSELNTEAFF. The chain employs TRBV11-1 and TRBJ1-1; the D is unclear. The CDR3 extends over 15 amino acids. Deletions cut 5 bases from V and 0 bases from J, with 13 bases between. Germline values: CDR1 SGHAT, CDR2 FQDESV (reference sequence).